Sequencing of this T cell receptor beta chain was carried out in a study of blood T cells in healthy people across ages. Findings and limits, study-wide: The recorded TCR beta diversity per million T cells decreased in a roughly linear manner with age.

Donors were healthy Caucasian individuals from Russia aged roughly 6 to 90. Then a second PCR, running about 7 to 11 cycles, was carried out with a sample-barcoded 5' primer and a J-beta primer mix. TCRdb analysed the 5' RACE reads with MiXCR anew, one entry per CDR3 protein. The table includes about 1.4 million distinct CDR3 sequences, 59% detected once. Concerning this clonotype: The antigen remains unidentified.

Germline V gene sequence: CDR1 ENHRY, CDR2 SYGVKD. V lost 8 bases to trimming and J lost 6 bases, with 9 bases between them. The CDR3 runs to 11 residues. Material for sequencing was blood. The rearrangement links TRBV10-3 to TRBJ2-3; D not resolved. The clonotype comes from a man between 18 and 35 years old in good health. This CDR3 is CAIGTADTQYF. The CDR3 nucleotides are TGTGCCATCGGTACAGCGGATACGCAGTATTTT.